These 16 T cell receptor beta chains originate from one sample sequenced in a study of identical twins (dated by TCRdb to about 2016). Libraries came from 5' RACE. Instrument on record: Illumina HiSeq 2000. TCRdb reprocessing: public reads trimmed at Q25 with fastp, clones called with MiXCR, in-frame beta chains kept. Each CDR3 protein gets just one entry, which takes the most common genes and DNA from the rows behind it. This sample has 750,000 to 950,000 distinct CDR3 sequences in its table, and around an eighth of those were observed once. Together, the top ten hold 1.5% to 2% of the sample. These same records also appear under a second study, on yellow fever vaccine responses in identical twins.

Sample: PBMCs. The source of these receptors is a young woman in good health.

There are many counts of this clonotype. The V gene is TRBV6-1, the J gene TRBJ2-2; 7 nucleotides align to TRBD1. CDR3 length: 15 amino acids. Germline V gene lookup returns CDR1 MNHNS and CDR2 SASEGT. Trimming cost V 6 bases and J 5 bases; bases outside gene matches: 9. The CDR3 here is CASRRPTGITGELFF. As DNA, the CDR3 is TGTGCCAGCAGACGACCGACAGGGATTACCGGGGAGCTGTTTTTT.

This clonotype was counted between two and nine times. This chain connects TRBV2 to TRBJ2-3; TRBD2 agrees at 9 bases. This CDR3 comprises 16 residues. J gave up 5 bases and V 6 bases, and 12 bases lay outside the gene matches. Germline assignment: CDR1 SNHLY and CDR2 FYNNEI. The CDR3 DNA sequence: TGTGCCAGCAGCCTGAGTGGAGCGGGAGGTAAAGATACGCAGTATTTT. The encoded protein is CASSLSGAGGKDTQYF.

This clonotype was detected only a few times. The V and J genes are TRBV3-1 and TRBJ2-5; TRBD2 matches 11 bases. The germline V gene encodes CDR1 LGHDT and CDR2 YNNKEL (reference sequence). This CDR3 has 18 residues. Germline trimming cut 0 bases from V and 0 bases from J; bases unmatched to any gene: 6. This CDR3 is CASSQDIGTSGYQETQYF. As DNA, the CDR3 is TGTGCCAGCAGCCAAGATATAGGGACTAGCGGTTACCAAGAGACCCAGTACTTC.

At least ten counts were recorded for this clonotype. V and J are TRBV29-1 and TRBJ2-1, with 10 bases matching TRBD2. V gave up 3 bases and J gave up 3 bases; unmatched junction bases: 11. The CDR3 is 17 residues long. Germline values: CDR1 SQVTM, CDR2 ANQGSEA. In nucleotides, the CDR3 is TGCAGCGTTGACCCCGCTAGCGGGAGAAAGCGCTACAATGAGCAGTTCTTC. Translating it yields CSVDPASGRKRYNEQFF.

The chain is built from TRBV15 and TRBJ1-5, with no clear D. Deletions cut 0 bases from V and 1 base from J, with 4 bases between. Germline V gives CDR1 LNHNV, CDR2 YYDKDF (reference sequence). CDR3 length: 14 amino acids. The CDR3 loop reads CATSREQSNQPQHF. CDR3 sequence (DNA): TGTGCCACCAGCAGAGAACAGAGCAATCAGCCCCAGCATTTT.

There are a few counts of this clonotype. The J gene is TRBJ2-7, the V gene TRBV3-1; perhaps D is TRBD1 or TRBD2 (6 bases each). The CDR3 contains 14 residues. Germline lookup yields CDR1 LGHDT and CDR2 YNNKEL (reference sequence). The V and J ends lost 2 bases and 4 bases respectively, with 12 bases between them. The CDR3 DNA reads TGTGCCAGCAGCCAATCCGGGGGCACTTACGAGCAGTACGTC. It specifies CASSQSGGTYEQYV.

This clonotype appeared many times. The chain carries TRBV20-1 and TRBJ2-1; 8 bases match TRBD2. Germline-derived CDR1 and CDR2 are DFQATT and SNEGSKA (reference sequence). J lost 9 bases, V lost 3 bases, and 4 bases had no gene match. This CDR3 is 12 amino acids long. The CDR3 nucleotides are TGCAGTGCTAGTAGCCTAGCGGGTGAGCAGTTCTTC. Its translation is CSASSLAGEQFF.

This clonotype was detected ten times or more. This chain uses TRBV19 with TRBJ2-1; maybe TRBD1 (6 bases). Between the trimmed V and J ends, which lost 5 bases and 5 bases, there was a span of 16 bases. CDR1 and CDR2 from the germline V gene are LNHDA and SQIVND (reference sequence). This CDR3 has 15 amino acids. In nucleotides, the CDR3 is TGTGCCAGTAGTCGGGTCGGGACAAGTAACAATGAGCAGTTCTTC. Its protein is CASSRVGTSNNEQFF.

The sample holds a few counts of this clonotype. V usage is TRBV12-3 or TRBV12-4 and J usage is TRBJ2-7; 8 nucleotides agree with TRBD2. The CDR3 has 14 amino acids. J gave up 7 bases and V 6 bases, and 11 bases lay outside the gene matches. This CDR3 reads CASSPSGGLGEQYF. The CDR3 nucleotides are TGTGCCAGCAGCCCGTCGGGGGGGCTGGGGGAGCAGTACTTC.

This sequence joins TRBV27 and TRBJ1-6; the D is unclear. Germline V gives CDR1 MNHEY, CDR2 SMNVEV (reference sequence). Trimming removed 4 bases at V and 13 bases at J, with 11 bases between. This CDR3 spans 12 amino acids. CDR3 amino acids: CASSWGPDPLHF. CDR3 nucleotides: TGTGCCAGCAGTTGGGGTCCCGACCCCCTCCACTTT.

The rearrangement joins TRBV11-2 to TRBJ2-6; D may be TRBD1 (6 bases). V shed 7 bases and J shed 0 bases, with 13 bases lying between them. The V gene's germline CDR1 is SGHAT and CDR2 FQNNGV. The CDR3 runs 16 residues. The CDR3 region is CASNRQVLSGANVLTF. In DNA form, the CDR3 reads TGTGCCAGCAACAGACAGGTTCTCTCTGGGGCCAACGTCCTGACTTTC. Variable domain in full (rest from reference TRBV11-2 and TRBJ2-6): EAGVAQSPRYKIIEKRQSVAFWCNPISGHATLYWYQQILGQGPKLLIQFQNNGVVDDSQLPKDRFSAERLKGVDSTLKIQPAKLEDSAVYLCASNRQVLSGANVLTFGAGSRLTVL.

The rearrangement links TRBV3-1 to TRBJ1-2; possible D gene TRBD1, 5 bases. Germline CDR1 and CDR2: LGHDT and YNNKEL (reference sequence). This CDR3 spans 14 amino acids. Trimming took off 7 bases at V and 4 bases at J, with 16 bases between the two ends. The CDR3 here is CASTPMDIGYGYTF. In nucleotides, the CDR3 is TGTGCCAGCACCCCAATGGACATTGGCTATGGCTACACCTTC. The complete variable domain, with remaining parts taken from reference TRBV3-1 and TRBJ1-2, reads DTAVSQTPKYLVTQMGNDKSIKCEQNLGHDTMYWYKQDSKKFLKIMFSYNNKELIINETVPNRFSPKSPDKAHLNLHINSLELGDSAVYFCASTPMDIGYGYTFGSGTRLTVV.

This chain links TRBV7-2 with TRBJ2-7; no clear D. V lost 3 bases and J 5 bases, leaving 14 bases between the germline ends. This CDR3 is 14 amino acids long. The germline gives CDR1 SGHTA, CDR2 FQGNSA. Here the CDR3 DNA reads TGTGCCAGCAGCTTCGGTGGGAATCACAACGAGCAGTACTTC. Amino acid sequence: CASSFGGNHNEQYF.

CDR3 sequence reads: CASSSMGGVTGELFF. CDR3 sequence (DNA): TGTGCCAGCAGTTCTATGGGGGGTGTCACCGGGGAGCTGTTTTTT. The chain uses TRBV12-3 or TRBV12-4 and TRBJ2-2, with D possibly matching TRBD2 (6 bases). The CDR3 loop spans 15 amino acids. The V gene lost 4 bases and the J gene lost 4 bases, with 13 bases spanning the gap.

The J gene is TRBJ2-7, the V gene TRBV29-1; no clear D. Trimming took off 7 bases at V and 1 base at J, with 14 bases between the two ends. The CDR3 has 13 residues. Germline CDR1 and CDR2: SQVTM and ANQGSEA. CDR3 amino acids: CSAISTLSYEQYF. The CDR3 nucleotides are TGCAGCGCCATTTCTACACTATCCTACGAGCAGTACTTC.

This clonotype has only a few counts. CDR3 in DNA: TGTGCCAGCATGGCCCGACAGGGCTCCAGCAATCAGCCCCAGCATTTT. Translating gives CASMARQGSSNQPQHF. The genes are TRBV6-1 and TRBJ1-5; 7 bases match TRBD1. Germline CDR1 and CDR2: MNHNS and SASEGT. The CDR3 loop spans 16 amino acids. V lost 7 bases and J lost 1; bases outside the gene matches: 10.